The clone carrying this T cell receptor (beta chain) occurred a few times. The sample is drawn from a study of blood T cells in healthy people across ages. Sample-barcoded 5' priming and a J-beta primer mix drove a second PCR of about 7 to 12 cycles. In TCRdb, the 5' RACE reads were re-called with MiXCR into one record per CDR3 protein. The sample comprises roughly 680,000 distinct CDR3 sequences, more than 40% of which are singletons, and roughly a third rests with the top ten. The CDR3 is 16 residues long. Germline loops: CDR1 LGHNA, CDR2 YSLEER. Trimming cost V 0 bases and J 6 bases, with 15 bases left between them.

Sequences were obtained from blood. The TCR comes from a woman aged 60-75 years in good health. This chain links TRBV4-3 with TRBJ2-1, with a weak D call TRBD2 (6 bases). CDR3 nucleotides: TGCGCCAGCAGCCAAGATTTCCAGCGGGCGCGCAATGAGCAGTTCTTC. This translates into CASSQDFQRARNEQFF.